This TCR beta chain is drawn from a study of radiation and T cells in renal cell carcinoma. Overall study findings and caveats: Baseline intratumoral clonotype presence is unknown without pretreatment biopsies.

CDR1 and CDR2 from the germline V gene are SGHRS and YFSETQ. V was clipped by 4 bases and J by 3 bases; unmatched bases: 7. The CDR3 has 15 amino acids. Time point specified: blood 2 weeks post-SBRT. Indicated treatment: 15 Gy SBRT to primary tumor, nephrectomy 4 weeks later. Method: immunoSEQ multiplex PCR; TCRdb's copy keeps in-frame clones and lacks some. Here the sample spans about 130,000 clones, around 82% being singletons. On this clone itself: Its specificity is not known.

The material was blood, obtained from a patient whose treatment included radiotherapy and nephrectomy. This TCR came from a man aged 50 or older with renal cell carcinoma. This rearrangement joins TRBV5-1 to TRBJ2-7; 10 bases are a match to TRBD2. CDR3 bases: TGCGCCAGCAGCGGGATATCTAGCGGGAGCTACGAGCAGTACTTC. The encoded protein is CASSGISSGSYEQYF.